Presented here are 8 T cell receptor beta chains from one specimen sequenced in a study of T cell repertoires in cytomegalovirus infection. TCRdb passed the reads through MiXCR, listing each CDR3 protein once. The data contain 200,000 or so distinct CDR3 sequences, 28% of them singletons. Sequenced material: PBMCs. The source of these receptors is a human donor in good health (CMV status not recorded). Some clones in this sample may be carry-over from other donors' samples.

This clonotype has ten or more counts. The chain couples TRBV7-2 to TRBJ2-5, with TRBD2 matching 11 bases. Germline V gene data show CDR1 as SGHTA and CDR2 as FQGNSA. The trim removed 6 bases at V and 9 bases at J, leaving 12 bases unmatched. The CDR3 consists of 15 residues. Here the CDR3 DNA reads TGTGCCAGCAGAAGGGGACTAGCGGTGGGGGAGCCCCAGTACTTC. It yields the protein CASRRGLAVGEPQYF. The full variable domain, completed using reference TRBV7-2 and TRBJ2-5, is GAGVSQSPSNKVTEKGKDVELRCDPISGHTALYWYRQSLGQGLEFLIYFQGNSAPDKSGLPSDRFSAERTGGSVSTLTIQRTQQEDSAVYLCASRRGLAVGEPQYFGPGTRLLVL.

CDR3: CASSQHERIEAFF. CDR3 DNA sequence: TGTGCCAGCAGCCAACATGAGAGAATTGAAGCTTTCTTT. The J gene is TRBJ1-1, the V gene TRBV14; D is unclear. Germline CDR1 is SGHDN and CDR2 is FVKESK. Trimming pared 2 bases from V and 7 bases from J, leaving 11 bases between. The CDR3 covers 13 residues.

The V and J genes are TRBV3-1 and TRBJ2-7; 9 bases agree with TRBD1. The length of the CDR3 is 15 residues. CDR1 and CDR2 from the germline V gene are LGHDT and YNNKEL (reference sequence). V gave up 3 bases and J gave up 4 bases; unmatched junction bases: 7. The DNA of the CDR3 is TGTGCCAGCAGCCATATACCGGGACAGGGTTACGAGCAGTACTTC. Translation: CASSHIPGQGYEQYF.

The chain carries TRBV7-2 and TRBJ1-2; the D is unclear. The CDR3 contains 14 residues. CDR1 SGHTA and CDR2 FQGNSA come from the germline V gene. The V end was cut by 6 bases, the J end by 13 bases, with 24 bases between. CDR3 DNA: TGTGCCAGCAGACAGCGGGGAGCTAACTATAGCTGCACCTTC. Translated: CASRQRGANYSCTF.

This clonotype was detected ten times or more. One end of the junction varies from germline; a read error may be responsible. This CDR3 is CASSRGGVTPYF. The DNA of the CDR3 is TGTGCCAGCAGCCGAGGAGGGGTCACGCCGTATTTT. This chain links TRBV7-2 with TRBJ2-3; weak D call: TRBD2 (6 bases). The CDR3 sequence is 12 residues long. Germline values: CDR1 SGHTA, CDR2 FQGNSA.

The genes are TRBV30 and TRBJ1-1; perhaps TRBD1 as D (5 bases). Germline lookup yields CDR1 GTSNPN and CDR2 SVGIG (reference sequence). The CDR3 has 14 amino acids. Trimming left V 1 base short and J 1 base short, with 10 bases between. This chain's CDR3 is CAWSAGLTNTEAFF. CDR3 nucleotide sequence: TGTGCCTGGAGTGCGGGACTGACGAACACTGAAGCTTTCTTT.

Worth noting for this clonotype: A read error is possible here, since a much larger clone lies one base away. Because the CDR3 is missing its conserved closing phenylalanine or tryptophan, this is likely a read error. The rearrangement links TRBV12-3 or TRBV12-4 to TRBJ1-5; 9 bases match TRBD1. The CDR3 totals 15 residues. V lost 5 bases to trimming and J lost 1 base; unmatched junction nucleotides: 3. As DNA, the CDR3 is TGTGCCAGCAGTACCGGACAGGGGAGCAATCAGCCCCAGCATCTT. Its translation is CASSTGQGSNQPQHL.

The chain is built from TRBV7-9 and TRBJ2-7; D may be TRBD1 (6 bases). The CDR3 spans 17 residues. V lost 5 bases, J lost 7 bases, and 27 bases lay in between. Germline V lookup: CDR1 SEHNR, CDR2 FQNEAQ (reference sequence). This CDR3 reads CASSSLIRDTSRREQYF. DNA of the CDR3: TGTGCCAGCAGCAGTCTGATCCGGGACACTTCACGGCGGGAGCAGTACTTC.